Sequencing of this T cell receptor beta chain was carried out in a study of Ad26.COV2.S vaccination and SARS-CoV-2 variants. Study as a whole: Within the COV1001 Ad26.COV2.S trial arm, the donor was enrolled.

Documented treatment: around 19 received Ad26.COV2.S at low or high dose, single or two shots; 5 received placebo; per-sample allocation not given. The investigators took samples on day 63 after the first vaccine or placebo injection. The assay was immunoSEQ multiplex PCR, and TCRdb's table has in-frame clones only and misses some. Of hundreds of thousands of clones listed, 80% to 95% were seen once; the top ten hold more than 9%. General observations from the study: Analyses of TCR breadth and depth may have underestimated total T cell responses. Recipients given vaccine exceeded placebo recipients in spike-specific TCR breadth.

The CDR3 runs to 14 residues. Germline CDR1 and CDR2: MNHEY and SVGEGT. V lost 0 bases and J 4 bases, leaving 6 bases between the germline ends. This clone was detected only once. Antigen specificity is unknown. Sequencing used peripheral blood, obtained in a trial of Ad26.COV2.S vaccine versus placebo. V and J are TRBV6-2 or TRBV6-3 and TRBJ2-2, with D hard to call. The origin of this receptor is a person aged 18-65 years who received the Ad26.COV2.S COVID-19 vaccine or a placebo. CDR3 DNA: TGTGCCAGCAGTTACTCGGAAGTCACCGGGGAGCTGTTTTTT. Translation gives CASSYSEVTGELFF.